This T cell receptor beta chain was identified in a study of regulatory T cells in long-lasting Graves disease. General study points: TRBV28, TRBJ1-2 and TRBJ2-5 were favored in persistent disease. Persistent patients had a count of shared public clonotypes (about 2,500) that exceeded that of new patients (approximately 920).

This clonotype was seen ten or more times. The target antigen is unknown. This CDR3 contains 13 residues. V dropped 6 bases and J dropped 5 bases, with 14 bases sitting between them. Germline V gene data show CDR1 as SGHVS and CDR2 as FNYEAQ. CDR3 regions were amplified by Arm-PCR using iRepertoire HTBI primers to build TCR beta libraries. MiXCR, run by TCRdb on the multiplex PCR reads, gives a single entry per CDR3 protein. The profile shows more than 300,000 distinct CDR3 sequences, over 9.5% of them singletons. This sample's time point: newly diagnosed GD, antithyroid drugs for less than 3 months. Researchers made the TCR library from RNA that was extracted from PBMCs. American Thyroid Association guidelines served as the basis for diagnosing Graves' disease. The same data also contributed to another study, on T cells in Graves' hyperthyroidism and ophthalmopathy. Per that study: Carried out on the TCR CDR3, a first-round RT-PCR used the HTBI primer set.

Sequencing used peripheral blood mononuclear cells (PBMCs), obtained at new diagnosis, from a patient treated with antithyroid drugs. The origin of this receptor is a woman aged 18 to 35 with Graves disease. This chain uses TRBV7-6 with TRBJ2-7; TRBD1 might be the D (6 bases). This chain's CDR3 is CASRGATGNEQYF. CDR3 DNA: TGTGCCAGCAGGGGGGCGACAGGTAACGAGCAGTACTTC.